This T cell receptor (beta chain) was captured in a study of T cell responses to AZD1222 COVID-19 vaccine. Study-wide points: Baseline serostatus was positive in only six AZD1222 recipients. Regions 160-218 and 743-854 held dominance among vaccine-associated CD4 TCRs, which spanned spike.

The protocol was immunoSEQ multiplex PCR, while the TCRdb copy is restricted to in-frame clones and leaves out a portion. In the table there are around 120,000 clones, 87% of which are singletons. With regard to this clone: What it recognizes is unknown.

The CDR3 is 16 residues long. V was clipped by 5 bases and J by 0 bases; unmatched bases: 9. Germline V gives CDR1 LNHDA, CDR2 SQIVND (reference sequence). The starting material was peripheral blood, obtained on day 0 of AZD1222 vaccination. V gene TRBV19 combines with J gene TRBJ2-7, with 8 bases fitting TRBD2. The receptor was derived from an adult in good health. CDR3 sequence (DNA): TGTGCCAGTAGTCTATTAGCGGGGCCAAGCTCCTACGAGCAGTACTTC. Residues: CASSLLAGPSSYEQYF. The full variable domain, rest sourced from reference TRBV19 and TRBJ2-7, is DGGITQSPKYLFRKEGQNVTLSCEQNLNHDAMYWYRQDPGQGLRLIYYSQIVNDFQKGDIAEGYSVSREKKESFPLTVTSAQKNPTAFYLCASSLLAGPSSYEQYFGPGTRLTVT.